This T cell receptor beta chain was recovered during a study of PD-1 blockade in mismatch repair-deficient tumors. Study context: Enrolled about 2012-2016, patients had progressing, pretreated mismatch repair-deficient cancers of 12 types.

This clone has only one observation. What it recognizes is unknown. Using immunoSEQ multiplex PCR, the repertoire was profiled, and TCRdb retains in-frame clones only, with some absent. The data show approximately 130,000 clones, 86% seen once. Every patient had mismatch repair deficiency by PCR or immunohistochemistry. TCR sequencing covered a few patients who responded to pembrolizumab. General observations from the study: Tumor-resident clones, often absent from pretreatment blood, expanded after pembrolizumab and then contracted.

The TCR originated in an adult with mismatch repair-deficient cancer. Specimen: peripheral blood, collected 44 weeks after starting pembrolizumab.

In DNA, the CDR3 is TGTGCCAGTAAATCTAGGGCGGGGCGACAATACGAGCAGTACTTC. This translates into CASKSRAGRQYEQYF. The rearrangement uses TRBV19 and TRBJ2-7; maybe TRBD2 (6 bases). Germline CDR1 is LNHDA and CDR2 is SQIVND (reference sequence). This CDR3 has 15 residues. V shed 7 bases and J shed 4 bases, with 20 bases lying between them.